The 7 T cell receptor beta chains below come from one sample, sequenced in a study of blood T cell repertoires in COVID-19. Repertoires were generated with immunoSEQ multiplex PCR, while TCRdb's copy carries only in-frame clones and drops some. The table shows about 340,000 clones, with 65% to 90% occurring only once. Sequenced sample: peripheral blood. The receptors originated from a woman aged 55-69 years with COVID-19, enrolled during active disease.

CDR3 residues: CASSPGLAPYEQYF. DNA of the CDR3: TGTGCCAGCAGCCCAGGGTTAGCCCCCTACGAGCAGTACTTC. This chain connects TRBV7-2 to TRBJ2-7, with a weak D call TRBD1 (5 bases). The CDR3 covers 14 residues. V was pared by 5 bases and J by 2 bases, with 13 bases between. Germline CDR1 is SGHTA and CDR2 is FQGNSA.

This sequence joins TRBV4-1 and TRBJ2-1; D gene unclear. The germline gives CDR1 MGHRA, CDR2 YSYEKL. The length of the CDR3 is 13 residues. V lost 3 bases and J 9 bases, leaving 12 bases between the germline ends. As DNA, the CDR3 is TGCGCCAGCAGCCACTATAGCCTCGGTGAGCAGTTCTTC. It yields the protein CASSHYSLGEQFF.

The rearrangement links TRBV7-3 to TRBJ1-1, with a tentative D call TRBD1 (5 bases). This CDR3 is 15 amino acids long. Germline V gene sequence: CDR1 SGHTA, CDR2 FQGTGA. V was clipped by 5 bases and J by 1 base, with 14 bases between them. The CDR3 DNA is TGTGCCAGCAGCCCCGCTCGGGGGAAGAACACTGAAGCTTTCTTT. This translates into CASSPARGKNTEAFF.

For the CDR3, the DNA is TGTGCCACCAGTGATTTGTCTAGCGGGGATTCCTACAATGAGCAGTTCTTC. It codes for CATSDLSSGDSYNEQFF. This chain links TRBV24-1 with TRBJ2-1; 9 bases are a match to TRBD2. V trimming: 0 bases; J trimming: 1 base; junction bases outside the gene matches: 3. The germline V gene encodes CDR1 KGHDR and CDR2 SFDVKD. CDR3 length: 17 residues.

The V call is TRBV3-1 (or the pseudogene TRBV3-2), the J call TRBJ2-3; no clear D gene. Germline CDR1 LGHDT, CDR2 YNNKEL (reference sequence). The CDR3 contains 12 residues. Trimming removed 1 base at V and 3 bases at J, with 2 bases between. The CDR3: CASSQATDTQYF. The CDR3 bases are TGTGCCAGCAGCCAAGCTACAGATACGCAGTATTTT.

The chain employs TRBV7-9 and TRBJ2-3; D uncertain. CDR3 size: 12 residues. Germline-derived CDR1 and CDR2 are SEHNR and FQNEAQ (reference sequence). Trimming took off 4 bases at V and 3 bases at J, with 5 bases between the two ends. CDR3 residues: CASSYQTDTQYF. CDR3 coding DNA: TGTGCCAGCAGCTATCAGACAGATACGCAGTATTTT.

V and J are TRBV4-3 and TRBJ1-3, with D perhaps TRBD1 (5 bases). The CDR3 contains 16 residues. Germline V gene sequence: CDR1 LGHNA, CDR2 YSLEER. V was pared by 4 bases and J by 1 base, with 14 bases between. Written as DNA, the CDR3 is TGCGCCAGCAGCCGGGGGGACCGAAGGTCTGGAAACACCATATATTTT. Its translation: CASSRGDRRSGNTIYF.